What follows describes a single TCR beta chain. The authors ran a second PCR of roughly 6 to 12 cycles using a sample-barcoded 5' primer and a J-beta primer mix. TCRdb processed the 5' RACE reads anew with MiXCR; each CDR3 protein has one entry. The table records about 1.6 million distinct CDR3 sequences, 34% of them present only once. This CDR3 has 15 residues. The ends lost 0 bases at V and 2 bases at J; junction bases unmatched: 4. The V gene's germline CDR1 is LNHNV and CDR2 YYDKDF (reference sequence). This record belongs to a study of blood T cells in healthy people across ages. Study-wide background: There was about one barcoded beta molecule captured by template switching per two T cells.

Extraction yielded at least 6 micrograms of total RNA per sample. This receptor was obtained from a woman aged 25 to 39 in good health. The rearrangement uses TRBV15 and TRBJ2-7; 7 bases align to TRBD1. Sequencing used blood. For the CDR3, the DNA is TGTGCCACCAGCAGAGATCCGCAGGGGGCCTACGAGCAGTACTTC. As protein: CATSRDPQGAYEQYF.